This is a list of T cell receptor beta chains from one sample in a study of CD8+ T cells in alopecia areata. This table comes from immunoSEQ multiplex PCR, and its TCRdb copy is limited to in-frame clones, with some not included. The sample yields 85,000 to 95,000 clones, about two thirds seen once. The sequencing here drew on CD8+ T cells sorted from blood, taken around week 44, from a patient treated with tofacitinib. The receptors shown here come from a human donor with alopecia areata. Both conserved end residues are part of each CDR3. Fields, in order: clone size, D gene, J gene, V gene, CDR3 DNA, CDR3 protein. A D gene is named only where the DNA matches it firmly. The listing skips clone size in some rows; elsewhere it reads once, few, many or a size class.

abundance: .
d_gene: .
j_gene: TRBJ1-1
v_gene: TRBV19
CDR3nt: TGTGCCAGTAGTATGACGGGGAACACTGAAGCTTTCTTT
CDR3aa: CASSMTGNTEAFF

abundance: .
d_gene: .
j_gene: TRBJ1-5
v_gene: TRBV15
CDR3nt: TGTGCCACCAGCACCAGAGAACAGGGTGACCAGCCCCAGCATTTT
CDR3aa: CATSTREQGDQPQHF

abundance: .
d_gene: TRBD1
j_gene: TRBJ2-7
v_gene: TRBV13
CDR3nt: TGTGCCAGCAGCCCCAGGGACAGGGGGCTTCCCTACGAGCAGTACTTC
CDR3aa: CASSPRDRGLPYEQYF

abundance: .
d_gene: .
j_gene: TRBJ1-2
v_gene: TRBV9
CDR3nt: TGTGCCAGCAGCGGATCACAGGGAGTGGATAACTATGGCTACACCTTC
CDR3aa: CASSGSQGVDNYGYTF

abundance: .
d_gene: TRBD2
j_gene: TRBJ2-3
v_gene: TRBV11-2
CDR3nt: TGTGCCAGCAGCTTTCGCGGGGGGCCGGGAGATACGCAGTATTTT
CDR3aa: CASSFRGGPGDTQYF

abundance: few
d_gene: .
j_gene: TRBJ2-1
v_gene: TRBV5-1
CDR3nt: TGCGCCAGCAGCTTTACCGGGGGGCGGAACAATGAGCAGTTCTTC
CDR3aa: CASSFTGGRNNEQFF

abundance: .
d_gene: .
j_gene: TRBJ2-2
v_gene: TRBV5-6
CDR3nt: TGTGCCAGCAGCTTGGGGCAGGGAAGCACCGGGGAGCTGTTTTTT
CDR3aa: CASSLGQGSTGELFF

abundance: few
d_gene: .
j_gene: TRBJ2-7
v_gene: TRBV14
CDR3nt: TGTGCCAGCAGCCTCGGCGCGGGATCCTACGAGCAGTACTTC
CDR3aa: CASSLGAGSYEQYF

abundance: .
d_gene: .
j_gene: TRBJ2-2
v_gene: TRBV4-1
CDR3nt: TGCGCCAGCAGCCAAATCGACACCGGGGAGCTGTTTTTT
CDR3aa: CASSQIDTGELFF

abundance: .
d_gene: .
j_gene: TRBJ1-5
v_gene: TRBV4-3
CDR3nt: TGCGCCAGCAGCCAAGACCCAGGGTCCGATCAGCCCCAGCATTTT
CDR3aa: CASSQDPGSDQPQHF

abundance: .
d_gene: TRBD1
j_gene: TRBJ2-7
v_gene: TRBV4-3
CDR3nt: TGCGCCAGCAGCCAAGGAACAGGGGCGGTCTACGAGCAGTACTTC
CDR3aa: CASSQGTGAVYEQYF

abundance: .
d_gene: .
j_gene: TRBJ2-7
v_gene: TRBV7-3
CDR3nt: TGTGCCAGCAGCTTAATGGGGGACGGAGCCTACGAGCAGTACTTC
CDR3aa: CASSLMGDGAYEQYF

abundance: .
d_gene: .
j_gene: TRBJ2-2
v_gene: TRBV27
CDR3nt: TGTGCCAGCAGTTTGTCCACCGGGGAGCTGTTTTTT
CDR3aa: CASSLSTGELFF

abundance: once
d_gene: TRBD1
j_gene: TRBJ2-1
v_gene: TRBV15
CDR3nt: TGTGCCACCAGCAGTCGGACAGGGCCCTACAATGAGCAGTTCTTC
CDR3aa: CATSSRTGPYNEQFF

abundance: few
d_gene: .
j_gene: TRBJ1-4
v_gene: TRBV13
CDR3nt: TGTGCCAGCAGCGCGTTACAGGGCGACACGAAGTTGTTTTTT
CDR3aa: CASSALQGDTKLFF

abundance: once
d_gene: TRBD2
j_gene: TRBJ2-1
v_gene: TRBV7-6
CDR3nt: TGTGCCAGCAGCTTATCACCAACTAGCGGGGGGGCGGGGGAGCAGTTCTTC
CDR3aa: CASSLSPTSGGAGEQFF

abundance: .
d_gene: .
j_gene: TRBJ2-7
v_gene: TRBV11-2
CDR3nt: TGTGCCAGCAGACCGGACAGCGTTAGGTACGAGCAGTACTTC
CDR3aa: CASRPDSVRYEQYF

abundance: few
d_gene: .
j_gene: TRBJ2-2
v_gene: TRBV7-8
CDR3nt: TGTGCCAGCAGCTTAATCCAGGGGGAGCTGTTTTTT
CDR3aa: CASSLIQGELFF

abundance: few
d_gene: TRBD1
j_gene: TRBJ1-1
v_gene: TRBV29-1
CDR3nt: TGCAGCGTTAGTCTGACAGGGGACACTGAAGCTTTCTTT
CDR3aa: CSVSLTGDTEAFF

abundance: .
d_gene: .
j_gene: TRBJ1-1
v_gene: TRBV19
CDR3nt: TGTGCCAGTACCCCATTTGGCGACCAGAACACTGAAGCTTTCTTT
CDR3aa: CASTPFGDQNTEAFF

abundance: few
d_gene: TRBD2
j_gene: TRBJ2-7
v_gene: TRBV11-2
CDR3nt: TGTGCCAGCAGCCCGGGGGGAAGGTACGAGCAGTACTTC
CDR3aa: CASSPGGRYEQYF

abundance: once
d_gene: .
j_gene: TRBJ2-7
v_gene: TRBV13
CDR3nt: TGTGCCAGCAGCTTATCCCCGAGCTCCTACGAGCAGTACTTC
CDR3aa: CASSLSPSSYEQYF

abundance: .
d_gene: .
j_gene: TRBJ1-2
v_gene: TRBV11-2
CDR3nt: TGTGCCAGCCGCGAGGGGTTTAACTATGGCTACACCTTC
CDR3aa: CASREGFNYGYTF

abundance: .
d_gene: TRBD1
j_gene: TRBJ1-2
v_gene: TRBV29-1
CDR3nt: TGCAGCGTTGGGACAGGGAACTATGGCTACACCTTC
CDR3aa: CSVGTGNYGYTF

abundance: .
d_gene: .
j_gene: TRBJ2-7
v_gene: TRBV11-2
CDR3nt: TGTGCCAGCAGCTTGGGGGGCGCGGGTTCCTACGAGCAGTACTTC
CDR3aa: CASSLGGAGSYEQYF

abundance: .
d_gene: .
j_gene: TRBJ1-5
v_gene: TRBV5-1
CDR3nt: TGCGCCAGCAGCTTGGGGGCGGGTCAGCCCCAGCATTTT
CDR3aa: CASSLGAGQPQHF

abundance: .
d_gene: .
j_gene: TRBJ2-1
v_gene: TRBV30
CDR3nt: TGTGCCTGGAGTGGTTCGACAATTTGGGGTGAGCAGTTCTTC
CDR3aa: CAWSGSTIWGEQFF

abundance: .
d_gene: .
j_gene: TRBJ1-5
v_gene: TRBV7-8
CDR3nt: TGTGCCAGCAGCATTACAGGGAATAGCAATCAGCCCCAGCATTTT
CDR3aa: CASSITGNSNQPQHF

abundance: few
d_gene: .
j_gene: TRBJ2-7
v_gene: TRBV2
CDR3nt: TGTGCCAGCAGTGATCTAAGCCGGCTCCCGGTAGAGCAGTACTTC
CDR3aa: CASSDLSRLPVEQYF

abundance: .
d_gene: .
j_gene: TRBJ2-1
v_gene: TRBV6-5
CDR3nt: TGTGCCAGCAGTGCCGCAAACAATGAGCAGTTCTTC
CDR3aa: CASSAANNEQFF

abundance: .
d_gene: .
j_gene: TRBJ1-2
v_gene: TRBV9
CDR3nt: TGTGCCAGCAGCGATGCAGGGGATGGGATCTATGGCTACACCTTC
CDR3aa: CASSDAGDGIYGYTF

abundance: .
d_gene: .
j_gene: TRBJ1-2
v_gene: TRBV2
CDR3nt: TGTGCCAGCAGGGCGGAAGACGGGGGCTACACCTTC
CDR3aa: CASRAEDGGYTF

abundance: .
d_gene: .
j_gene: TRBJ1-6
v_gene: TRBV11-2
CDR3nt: TGTGCCAGCAGCAACAGCGCCACTCCGACTTTT
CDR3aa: CASSNSATPTF

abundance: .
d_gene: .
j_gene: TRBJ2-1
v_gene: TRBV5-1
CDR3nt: TGCGCCAGCAGCCTGGACTCTGGGAGCTCCTACAATGAGCAGTTCTTC
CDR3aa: CASSLDSGSSYNEQFF

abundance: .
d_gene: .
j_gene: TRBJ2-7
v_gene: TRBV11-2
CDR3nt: TGTGCCAGCAGCTTAGTGGGCAGCAGGCAGAGATCCTACGAGCAGTACTTC
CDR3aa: CASSLVGSRQRSYEQYF

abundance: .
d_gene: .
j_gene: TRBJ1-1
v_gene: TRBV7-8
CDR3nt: TGTGCCAGCAGCTTTGCTAACACTGAAGCTTTCTTT
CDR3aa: CASSFANTEAFF

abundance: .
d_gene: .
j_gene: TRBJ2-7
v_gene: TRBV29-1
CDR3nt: TGCAGCGTTGAAAAGAACTACGAGCAGTACTTC
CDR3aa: CSVEKNYEQYF

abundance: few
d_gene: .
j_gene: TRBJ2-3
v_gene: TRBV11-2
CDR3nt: TGTGCCAGCAGCTTAGAGGGGACACATACGCAGTATTTT
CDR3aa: CASSLEGTHTQYF

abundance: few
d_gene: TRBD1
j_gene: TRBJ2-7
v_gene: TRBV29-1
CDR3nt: TGCAGCGTTGAAGATCCGGGACAGGGTCCCTACGAGCAGTACTTC
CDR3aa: CSVEDPGQGPYEQYF

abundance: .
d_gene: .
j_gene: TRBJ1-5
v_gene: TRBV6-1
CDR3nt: TGTGCCAGCAGAAAGTCAACCAATCAGCCCCAGCATTTT
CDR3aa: CASRKSTNQPQHF

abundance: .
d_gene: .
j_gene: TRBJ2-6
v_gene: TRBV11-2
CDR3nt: TGTGCCAGCAGCCAAGGACCCTCTGGGGCCAACGTCCTGACTTTC
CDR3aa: CASSQGPSGANVLTF

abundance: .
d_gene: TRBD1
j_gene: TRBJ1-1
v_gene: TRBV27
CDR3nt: TGTGCCAGCGGGACAGGGTATTGGACTGAAGCTTTCTTT
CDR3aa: CASGTGYWTEAFF

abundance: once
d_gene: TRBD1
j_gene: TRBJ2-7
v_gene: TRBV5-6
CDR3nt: TGTGCCAGCAGCGCTGGCAGGGGGTACGAGCAGTACTTC
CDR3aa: CASSAGRGYEQYF

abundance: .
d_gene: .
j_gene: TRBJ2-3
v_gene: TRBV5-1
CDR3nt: TGCGCCAGCAGCTTGGCCGCGGCAGGGCGAGATACGCAGTATTTT
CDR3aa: CASSLAAAGRDTQYF

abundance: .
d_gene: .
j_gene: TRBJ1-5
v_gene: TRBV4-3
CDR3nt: TGCGCCAGCAGCCAAGATACTCATCAGCCCCAGCATTTT
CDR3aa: CASSQDTHQPQHF

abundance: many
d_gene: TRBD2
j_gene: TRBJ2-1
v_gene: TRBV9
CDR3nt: TGTGCCAGCAGCGGGACTAGCGGGGGCAATGAGCAGTTCTTC
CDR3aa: CASSGTSGGNEQFF

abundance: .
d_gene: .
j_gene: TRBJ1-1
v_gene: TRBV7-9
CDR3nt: TGTGCCAGCAGCTTAGGTACCACTGAAGCTTTCTTT
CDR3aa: CASSLGTTEAFF

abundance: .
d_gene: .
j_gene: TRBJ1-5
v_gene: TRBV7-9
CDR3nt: TGTGCCAGCAGCTTCGGGGGCCCCTCAGTGGATCAGCCCCAGCATTTT
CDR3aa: CASSFGGPSVDQPQHF

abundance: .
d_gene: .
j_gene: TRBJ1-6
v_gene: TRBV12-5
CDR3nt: TGTGCTAGTGGTTTGTTGGAGGACAGTTCGAATTCACCCCTCCACTTT
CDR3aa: CASGLLEDSSNSPLHF